A selection of T cell receptor beta chains follows, all from one sample in a study of CD8 T cells in Susac syndrome. TCRdb reprocessed the immunoSEQ multiplex PCR reads via MiXCR and lists one record per CDR3 protein. Among approximately 50,000 distinct CDR3 sequences listed, approximately 95% were seen once. Sequencing was performed on CD8+ T cells from PBMCs. The receptor set was obtained from a human donor with Susac syndrome. The CDR3 runs from the conserved cysteine through the conserved F or W. Fields, in order: D gene, V gene, J gene, clone size, CDR3 DNA, CDR3 protein. The D gene is left open where the match is weak. The size field is filled for only some rows; it gives once, few, many or a size class.

NA	TRBV28	TRBJ2-5	NA	TGTGCCAGCAGACCAACAGGGTCAGAGACCCAGTACTTC	CASRPTGSETQYF
TRBD1	TRBV13	TRBJ2-2	NA	TGTGCCAGCAGCAACGACAGGGGGCATTGGGGGGAGCTGTTTTTT	CASSNDRGHWGELFF
NA	TRBV7-9	TRBJ1-2	NA	TGTGCCAGCAGCTTACTATCTAGGCAGGTCTATGGCTACACCTTC	CASSLLSRQVYGYTF
TRBD1	TRBV9	TRBJ2-7	NA	TGTGCCAGCAGCTCGGGACAGTCCTACGAGCAGTACTTC	CASSSGQSYEQYF
NA	TRBV29-1	TRBJ2-5	NA	TGCAGCGTTGAGGGGTCTTGGGGGGGCGCAGTGCTGGAGACCCAGTACTTC	CSVEGSWGGAVLETQYF
NA	TRBV6-2/TRBV6-3	TRBJ2-1	NA	TGTGCCAGCAGTTACTTCAAGACGGGGGAGATTTACAATGAGCAGTTCTTC	CASSYFKTGEIYNEQFF
NA	TRBV3-1	TRBJ2-1	NA	TGTGCCAGCAGCCAAGCCGACCGGGGGGCAATTGGGAATGAGCAGTTCTTC	CASSQADRGAIGNEQFF
TRBD1	TRBV12-3/TRBV12-4	TRBJ2-3	NA	TGTGCCAGCAGTTTAGGGACCGGGACAGGAAGTACCACAGATACGCAGTATTTT	CASSLGTGTGSTTDTQYF
NA	TRBV7-9	TRBJ2-1	NA	TGTGCCAGCAGCTCCACCGGGACTTTGGATGAGCAGTTCTTC	CASSSTGTLDEQFF
NA	TRBV7-7	TRBJ1-5	NA	TGTGCTAGCAGCTTACGTCAGGGGCAGCCCCAGCATTTT	CASSLRQGQPQHF
NA	TRBV5-1	TRBJ2-3	NA	TGCGCCAGCAGCTTGGAAGGCGCTGGAGGGGATACGCAGTATTTT	CASSLEGAGGDTQYF
TRBD1	TRBV4-2	TRBJ1-5	NA	TGTGCCAGCAGCCTGATACATGGACAGGGGGATCAGCCCCAGCATTTT	CASSLIHGQGDQPQHF
NA	TRBV12-3/TRBV12-4	TRBJ2-3	NA	TGTGCCAGCAGTTTTGTATTTTCCACAGATACGCAGTATTTT	CASSFVFSTDTQYF
TRBD1	TRBV28	TRBJ1-2	NA	TGTGCCAGCAGTCCCACCGGGACAGGATATGGCTACACCTTC	CASSPTGTGYGYTF
NA	TRBV7-8	TRBJ2-2	few	TGTGCCAGCAGTTTAGCCACCGGGGAGCTGTTTTTT	CASSLATGELFF
NA	TRBV29-1	TRBJ2-1	NA	TGCAGCGTTGTACCCCCCGGCAATGAGCAGTTCTTC	CSVVPPGNEQFF
TRBD1	TRBV30	TRBJ1-6	NA	TGTGCCTGGAGTGACTGGGACAGTTTGGTAAAGTCACCCCTCCACTTT	CAWSDWDSLVKSPLHF
NA	TRBV7-6	TRBJ2-1	few	TGTGCCAGCAGCTCCAGGGACAATGAGCAGTTCTTC	CASSSRDNEQFF
NA	TRBV12-3/TRBV12-4	TRBJ1-5	NA	TGTGCCAGCAGCCCGGGCCCTGTGGAATCCCAGCATTTT	CASSPGPVESQHF
NA	TRBV7-3	TRBJ2-5	once	TGTGCCAGCAGCTTATCAATCCGAGTTGGGGAGACCCAGTACTTC	CASSLSIRVGETQYF
TRBD1	TRBV9	TRBJ2-7	NA	TGTGCCAGCAGCGCCGGGACAGGGATCTACGAGCAGTACTTC	CASSAGTGIYEQYF
NA	TRBV12-3/TRBV12-4	TRBJ1-5	once	TGTGCCAGCAGTTTAAATCAGCCCCAGCATTTT	CASSLNQPQHF
TRBD1	TRBV9	TRBJ1-6	once	TGTGCCAGCAGCCCAGAGGGACAGAATTCACCCCTCCACTTT	CASSPEGQNSPLHF
NA	TRBV7-8	TRBJ2-7	NA	TGTGCCAGCAGCTTAGAAAGGAGAGGCTTATACGAGCAGTACTTC	CASSLERRGLYEQYF
NA	TRBV4-2	TRBJ2-7	NA	TGTGCCAGCAGCCAGGGGGTGGTGGGGGACGAGCAGTACTTC	CASSQGVVGDEQYF
NA	TRBV19	TRBJ2-1	NA	TGTGCCAGTAGTATCTCCGGCCCACACAATGAGCAGTTCTTC	CASSISGPHNEQFF